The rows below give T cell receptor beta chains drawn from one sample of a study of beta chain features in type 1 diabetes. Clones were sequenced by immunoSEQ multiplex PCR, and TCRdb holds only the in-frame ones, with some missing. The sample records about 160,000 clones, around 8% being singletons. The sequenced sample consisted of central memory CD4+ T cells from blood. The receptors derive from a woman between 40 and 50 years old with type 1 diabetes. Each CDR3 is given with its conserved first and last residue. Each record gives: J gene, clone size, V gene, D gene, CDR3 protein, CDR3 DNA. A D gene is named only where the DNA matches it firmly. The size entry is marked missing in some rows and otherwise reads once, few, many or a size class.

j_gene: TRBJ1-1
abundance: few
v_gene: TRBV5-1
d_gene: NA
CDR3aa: CASSSPLGDTEAFF
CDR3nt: TGCGCCAGCAGCTCGCCTCTCGGGGACACTGAAGCTTTCTTT

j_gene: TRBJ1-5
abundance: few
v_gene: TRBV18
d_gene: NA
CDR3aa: CASSPEGSNQPQHF
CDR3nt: TGTGCCAGCTCACCGGAGGGGTCCAATCAGCCCCAGCATTTT

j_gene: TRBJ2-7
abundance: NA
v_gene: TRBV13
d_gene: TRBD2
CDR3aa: CASSSQTSGSSYEQYF
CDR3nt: TGTGCCAGCAGCTCCCAGACTAGCGGGAGCTCCTACGAGCAGTACTTC

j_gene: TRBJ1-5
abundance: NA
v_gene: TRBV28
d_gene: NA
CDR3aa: CASSLLGERQPQHF
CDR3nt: TGTGCCAGCAGTTTACTCGGGGAGAGACAGCCCCAGCATTTT

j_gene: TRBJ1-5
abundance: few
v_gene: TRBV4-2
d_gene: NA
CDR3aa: CASSPSRSNQPQHF
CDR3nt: TGTGCCAGCAGCCCCTCCCGTAGCAATCAGCCCCAGCATTTT

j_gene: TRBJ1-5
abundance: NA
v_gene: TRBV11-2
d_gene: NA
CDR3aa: CASSPRGNQPQHF
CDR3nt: TGTGCCAGCAGCCCACGGGGTAATCAGCCCCAGCATTTT

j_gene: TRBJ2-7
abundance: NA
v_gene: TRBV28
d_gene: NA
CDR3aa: CASSLSAAAGEQYF
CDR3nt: TGTGCCAGCAGTTTATCGGCCGCGGCGGGCGAGCAGTACTTC

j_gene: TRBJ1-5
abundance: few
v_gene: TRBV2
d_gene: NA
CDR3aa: CASFYGGNQPQHF
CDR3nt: TGTGCCAGCTTTTATGGCGGGAATCAGCCCCAGCATTTT

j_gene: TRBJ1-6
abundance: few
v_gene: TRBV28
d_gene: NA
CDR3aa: CASSRTEGSSPLHF
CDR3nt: TGTGCCAGCAGTCGGACAGAGGGAAGTTCACCCCTCCACTTT

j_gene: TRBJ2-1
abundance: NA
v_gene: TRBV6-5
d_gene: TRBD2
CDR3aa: CASSTAGTSYNEQFF
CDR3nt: TGTGCCAGCAGTACGGCCGGGACTAGCTACAATGAGCAGTTCTTC

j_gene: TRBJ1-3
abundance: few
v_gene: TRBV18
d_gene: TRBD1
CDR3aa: CASSPDRTGAGNTIYF
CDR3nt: TGTGCCAGCTCCCCGGATCGCACAGGGGCTGGAAACACCATATATTTT

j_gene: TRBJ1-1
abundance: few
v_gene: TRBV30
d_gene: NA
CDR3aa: CAWSVVRDTEAFF
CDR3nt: TGTGCCTGGAGTGTAGTGAGGGACACTGAAGCTTTCTTT

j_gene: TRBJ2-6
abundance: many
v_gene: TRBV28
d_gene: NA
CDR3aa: CASSFAKTGANVLTF
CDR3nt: TGTGCCAGCAGTTTTGCGAAGACTGGGGCCAACGTCCTGACTTTC

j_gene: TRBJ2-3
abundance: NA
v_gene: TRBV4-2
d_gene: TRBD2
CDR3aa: CASSQDGGLAGVVTDTQYF
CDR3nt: TGTGCCAGCAGCCAAGATGGGGGACTAGCGGGAGTAGTGACAGATACGCAGTATTTT

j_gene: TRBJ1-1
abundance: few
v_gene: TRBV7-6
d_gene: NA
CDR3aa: CASSLAGQGGAAFF
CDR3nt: TGTGCCAGCAGCTTAGCGGGGCAGGGCGGTGCGGCTTTCTTT

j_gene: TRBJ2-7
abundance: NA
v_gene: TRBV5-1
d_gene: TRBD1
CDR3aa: CASSLGPGRGNEQYF
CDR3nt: TGCGCCAGCAGCTTGGGTCCCGGCAGGGGGAACGAGCAGTACTTC

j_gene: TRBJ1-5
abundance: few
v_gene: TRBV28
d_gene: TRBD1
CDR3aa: CASGQGEQPQHF
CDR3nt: TGTGCCAGCGGACAGGGGGAGCAGCCCCAGCATTTT

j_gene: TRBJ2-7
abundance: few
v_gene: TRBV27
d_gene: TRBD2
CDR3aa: CASSHGGGYLAYEQYF
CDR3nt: TGTGCCAGCAGCCACGGCGGGGGTTACCTGGCCTACGAGCAGTACTTC

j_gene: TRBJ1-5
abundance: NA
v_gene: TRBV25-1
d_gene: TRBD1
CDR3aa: CASRGQGDNQPQHF
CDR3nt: TGTGCCAGCAGGGGACAGGGGGACAATCAGCCCCAGCATTTT

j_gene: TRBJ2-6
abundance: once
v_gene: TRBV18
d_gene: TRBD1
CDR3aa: CASSRVIGTDSSGANVLTF
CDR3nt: TGTGCCAGCTCACGGGTGATTGGGACAGATTCCTCTGGGGCCAACGTCCTGACTTTC

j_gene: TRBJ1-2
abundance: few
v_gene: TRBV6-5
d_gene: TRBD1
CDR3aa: CARAEQGEYGYTF
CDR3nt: TGTGCCAGGGCAGAACAGGGGGAGTATGGCTACACCTTC

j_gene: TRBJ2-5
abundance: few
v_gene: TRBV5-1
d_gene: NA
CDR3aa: CASSLVPSLETQYF
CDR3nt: TGCGCCAGCAGCTTGGTGCCTAGCCTTGAGACCCAGTACTTC

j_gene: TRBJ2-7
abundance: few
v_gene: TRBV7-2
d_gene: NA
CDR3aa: CASSLESVSSYEQYF
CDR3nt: TGTGCCAGCAGCTTAGAGTCAGTTTCCTCCTACGAGCAGTACTTC

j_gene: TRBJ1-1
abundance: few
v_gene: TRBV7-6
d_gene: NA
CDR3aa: CASSLAGEMNTEAFF
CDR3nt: TGTGCCAGCAGCTTAGCCGGGGAAATGAACACTGAAGCTTTCTTT

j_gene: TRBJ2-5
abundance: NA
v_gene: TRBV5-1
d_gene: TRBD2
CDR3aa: CASSLAGASGRTQYF
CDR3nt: TGCGCCAGCAGCTTGGCCGGGGCTAGCGGTAGAACCCAGTACTTC

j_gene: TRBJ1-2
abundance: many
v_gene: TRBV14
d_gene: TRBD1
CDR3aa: CASSRDRGRDEGGYTF
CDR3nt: TGTGCCAGCAGCCGGGACAGGGGGCGCGACGAAGGAGGCTACACCTTC

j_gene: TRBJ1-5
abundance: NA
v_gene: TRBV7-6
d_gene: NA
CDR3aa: CASSLYANQPQHF
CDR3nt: TGTGCCAGCAGCCTGTACGCGAATCAGCCCCAGCATTTT

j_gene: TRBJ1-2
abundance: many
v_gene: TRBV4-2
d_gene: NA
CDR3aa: CASSQGSKSYGYTF
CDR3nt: TGTGCCAGCAGCCAAGGGTCTAAGAGCTATGGCTACACCTTC

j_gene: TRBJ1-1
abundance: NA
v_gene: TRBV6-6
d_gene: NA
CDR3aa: CASSGRNTEAFF
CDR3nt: TGTGCCAGCAGTGGGAGAAACACTGAAGCTTTCTTT

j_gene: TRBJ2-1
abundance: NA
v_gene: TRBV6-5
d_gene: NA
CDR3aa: CASSSPATSQYFF
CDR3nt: TGTGCCAGCAGTTCCCCCGCTACTAGCCAGTACTTCTTC

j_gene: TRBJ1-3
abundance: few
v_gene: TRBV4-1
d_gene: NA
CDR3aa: CASSQEDSLSGNTIYF
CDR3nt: TGCGCCAGCAGCCAGGAGGACAGCCTCTCTGGAAACACCATATATTTT

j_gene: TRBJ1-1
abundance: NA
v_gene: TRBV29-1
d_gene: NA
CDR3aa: CSVPGNTEAFF
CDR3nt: TGCAGCGTTCCAGGGAACACTGAAGCTTTCTTT

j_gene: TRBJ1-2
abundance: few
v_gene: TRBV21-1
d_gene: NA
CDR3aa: CASSKAGRQNYGYTF
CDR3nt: TGTGCCAGCAGCAAAGCAGGAAGACAGAACTATGGCTACACCTTC

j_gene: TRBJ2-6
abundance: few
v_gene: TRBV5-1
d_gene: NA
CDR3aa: CASRDGVLSANVLTF
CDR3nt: TGCGCCAGCAGGGACGGGGTTTTATCGGCCAACGTCCTGACTTTC

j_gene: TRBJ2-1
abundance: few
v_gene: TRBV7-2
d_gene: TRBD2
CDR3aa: CASSNLAGSYNEQFF
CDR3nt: TGTGCCAGCAGCAACCTAGCGGGTTCCTACAATGAGCAGTTCTTC

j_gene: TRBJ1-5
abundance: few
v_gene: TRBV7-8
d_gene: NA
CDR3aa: CASSLTQGNNQPQHF
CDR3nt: TGTGCCAGCAGCTTAACCCAGGGGAACAATCAGCCCCAGCATTTT

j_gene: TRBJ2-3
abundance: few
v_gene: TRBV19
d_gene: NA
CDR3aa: CASIVQGAADTQYF
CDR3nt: TGTGCCAGTATCGTTCAAGGGGCCGCGGATACGCAGTATTTT

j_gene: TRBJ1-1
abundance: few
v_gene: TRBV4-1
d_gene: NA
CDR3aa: CASSPPGGRVSEAFF
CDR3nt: TGCGCCAGCAGCCCACCGGGGGGCAGGGTGTCTGAAGCTTTCTTT

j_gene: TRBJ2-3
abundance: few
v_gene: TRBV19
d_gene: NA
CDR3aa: CASKNSGTDTQYF
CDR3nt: TGTGCCAGTAAGAACTCCGGCACAGATACGCAGTATTTT

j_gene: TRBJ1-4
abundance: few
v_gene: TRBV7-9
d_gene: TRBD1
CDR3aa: CASSLDVPGQPRLFF
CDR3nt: TGTGCCAGCAGCTTAGACGTTCCGGGACAGCCGAGACTGTTTTTT

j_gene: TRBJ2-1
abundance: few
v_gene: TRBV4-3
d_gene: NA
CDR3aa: CASSQGTGNSYNEQFF
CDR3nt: TGCGCCAGCAGCCAAGGAACGGGGAATTCCTACAATGAGCAGTTCTTC

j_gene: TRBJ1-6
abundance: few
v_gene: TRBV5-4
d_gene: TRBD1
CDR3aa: CASSPSTGGYSPLHF
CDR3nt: TGTGCCAGCAGCCCGTCGACAGGGGGATATTCACCCCTCCACTTT

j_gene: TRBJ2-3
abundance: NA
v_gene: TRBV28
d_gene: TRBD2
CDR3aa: CASRGGGAVPDTQYF
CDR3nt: TGTGCCAGCAGGGGCGGGGGGGCCGTTCCAGATACGCAGTATTTT

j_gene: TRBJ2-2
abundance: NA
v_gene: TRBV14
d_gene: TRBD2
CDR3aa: CASRPASGGTGELFF
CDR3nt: TGTGCCAGCAGGCCGGCTAGCGGAGGCACCGGGGAGCTGTTTTTT

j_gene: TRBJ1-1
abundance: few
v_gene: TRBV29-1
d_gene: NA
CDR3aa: CSGGTEAFF
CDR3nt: TGCAGTGGGGGGACTGAAGCTTTCTTT

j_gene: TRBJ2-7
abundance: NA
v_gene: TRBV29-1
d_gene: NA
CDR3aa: CSVGARGEQYF
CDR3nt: TGCAGCGTTGGGGCCCGGGGCGAGCAGTACTTC

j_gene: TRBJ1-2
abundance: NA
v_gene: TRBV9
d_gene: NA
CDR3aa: CASSANRVHGYTF
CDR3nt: TGTGCCAGCAGTGCAAACAGGGTCCATGGCTACACCTTC

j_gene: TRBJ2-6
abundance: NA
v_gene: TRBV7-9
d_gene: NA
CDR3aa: CASSRRRARDSGANVLTF
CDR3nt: TGTGCCAGCAGCCGGCGGAGGGCCCGGGACTCTGGGGCCAACGTCCTGACTTTC

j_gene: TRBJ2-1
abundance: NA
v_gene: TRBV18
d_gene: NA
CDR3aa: CASSLLTDNEQFF
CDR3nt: TGTGCCAGCTCACTCCTAACTGACAATGAGCAGTTCTTC